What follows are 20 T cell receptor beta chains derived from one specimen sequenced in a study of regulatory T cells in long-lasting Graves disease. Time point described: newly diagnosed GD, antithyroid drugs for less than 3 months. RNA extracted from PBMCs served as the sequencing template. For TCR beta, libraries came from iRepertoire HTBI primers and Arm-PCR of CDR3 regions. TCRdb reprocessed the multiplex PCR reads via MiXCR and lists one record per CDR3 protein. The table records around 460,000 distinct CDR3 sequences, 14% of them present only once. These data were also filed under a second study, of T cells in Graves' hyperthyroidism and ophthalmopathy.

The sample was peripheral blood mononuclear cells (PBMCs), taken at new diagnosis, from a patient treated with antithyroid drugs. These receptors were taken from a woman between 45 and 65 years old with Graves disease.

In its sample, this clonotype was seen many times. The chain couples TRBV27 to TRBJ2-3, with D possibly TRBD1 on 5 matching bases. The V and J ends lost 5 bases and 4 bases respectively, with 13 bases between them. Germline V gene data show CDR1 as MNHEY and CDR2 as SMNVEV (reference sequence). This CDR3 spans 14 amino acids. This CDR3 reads CASSGQGRADTQYF. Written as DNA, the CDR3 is TGTGCCAGCAGTGGTCAGGGTCGTGCAGATACGCAGTATTTT.

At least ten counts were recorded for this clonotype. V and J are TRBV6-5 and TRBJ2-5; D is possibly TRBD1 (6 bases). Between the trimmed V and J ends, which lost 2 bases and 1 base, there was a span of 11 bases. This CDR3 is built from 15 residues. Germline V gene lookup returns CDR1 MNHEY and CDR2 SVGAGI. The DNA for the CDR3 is TGTGCCAGCAGTTACGGGGGACACGTCCAAGAGACCCAGTACTTC. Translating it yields CASSYGGHVQETQYF.

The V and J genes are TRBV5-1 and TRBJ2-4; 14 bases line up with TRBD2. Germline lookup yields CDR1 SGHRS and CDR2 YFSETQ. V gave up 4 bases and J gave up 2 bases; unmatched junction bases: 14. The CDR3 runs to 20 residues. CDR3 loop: CASSQTPTSGRAGSKNIQYF. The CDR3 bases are TGCGCCAGCAGCCAGACACCGACTAGCGGGAGGGCCGGGTCCAAAAACATTCAGTACTTC.

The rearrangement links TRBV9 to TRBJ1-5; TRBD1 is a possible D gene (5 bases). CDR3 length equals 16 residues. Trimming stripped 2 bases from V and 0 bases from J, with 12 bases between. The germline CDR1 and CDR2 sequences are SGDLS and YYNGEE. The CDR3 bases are TGTGCCAGCAGCGTGGGCCGGGGCAATAGCAATCAGCCCCAGCATTTT. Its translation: CASSVGRGNSNQPQHF.

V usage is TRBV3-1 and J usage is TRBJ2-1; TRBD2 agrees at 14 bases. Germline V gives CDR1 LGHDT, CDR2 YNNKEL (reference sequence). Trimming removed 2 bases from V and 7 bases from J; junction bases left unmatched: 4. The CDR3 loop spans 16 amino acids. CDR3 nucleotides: TGTGCCAGCAGCCAACCCGGGACTAGCGGGAGAAATGAGCAGTTCTTC. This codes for CASSQPGTSGRNEQFF.

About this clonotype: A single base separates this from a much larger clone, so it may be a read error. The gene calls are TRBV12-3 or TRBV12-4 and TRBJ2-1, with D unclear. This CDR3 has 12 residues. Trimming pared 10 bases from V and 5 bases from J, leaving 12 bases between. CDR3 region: CATATDHNEQFF. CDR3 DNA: TGTGCCACCGCGACCGACCACAATGAGCAGTTCTTC.

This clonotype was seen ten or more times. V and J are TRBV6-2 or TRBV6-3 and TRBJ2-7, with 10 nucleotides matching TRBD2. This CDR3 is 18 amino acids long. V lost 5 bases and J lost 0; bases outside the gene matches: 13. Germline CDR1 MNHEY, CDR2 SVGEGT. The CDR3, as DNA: TGTGCCAGCAGTGAAAGGGCGCAGCTAGCGGGAGACTCCTACGAGCAGTACTTC. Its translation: CASSERAQLAGDSYEQYF.

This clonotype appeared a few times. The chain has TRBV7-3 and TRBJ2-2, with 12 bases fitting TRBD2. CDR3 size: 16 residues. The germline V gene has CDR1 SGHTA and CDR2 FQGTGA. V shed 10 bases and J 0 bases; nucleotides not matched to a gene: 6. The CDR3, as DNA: TGTGCCACCCAACTAGCGGGAGGAACGAACACCGGGGAGCTGTTTTTT. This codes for CATQLAGGTNTGELFF.

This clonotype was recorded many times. In nucleotides, the CDR3 is TGTGCCAGCAGTCCGGGACTAGCGAACAAGGGTGCGTTCTTC. Translating it yields CASSPGLANKGAFF. V gene TRBV28 combines with J gene TRBJ2-1, with 10 positions matching TRBD2. Germline V gene lookup returns CDR1 MDHEN and CDR2 SYDVKM. V shed 5 bases and J 15 bases; nucleotides not matched to a gene: 13. This CDR3 region has 14 residues.

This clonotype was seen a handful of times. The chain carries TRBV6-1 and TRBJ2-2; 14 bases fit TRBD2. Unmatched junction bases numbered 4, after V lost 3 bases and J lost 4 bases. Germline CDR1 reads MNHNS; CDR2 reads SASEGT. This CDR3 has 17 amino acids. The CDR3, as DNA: TGTGCCAGCAGTGAGAGACTAGCGGGAGGGAGCACCGGGGAGCTGTTTTTT. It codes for CASSERLAGGSTGELFF.

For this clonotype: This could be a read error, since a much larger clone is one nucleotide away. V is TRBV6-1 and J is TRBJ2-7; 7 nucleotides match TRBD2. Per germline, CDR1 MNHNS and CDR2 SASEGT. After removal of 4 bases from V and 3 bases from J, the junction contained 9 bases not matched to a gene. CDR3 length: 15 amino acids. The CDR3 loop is CASSARPAGNYEQYF. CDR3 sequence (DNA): TGTGCCAGCAGTGCCCGACCAGCGGGGAACTACGAGCAGTACTTC.

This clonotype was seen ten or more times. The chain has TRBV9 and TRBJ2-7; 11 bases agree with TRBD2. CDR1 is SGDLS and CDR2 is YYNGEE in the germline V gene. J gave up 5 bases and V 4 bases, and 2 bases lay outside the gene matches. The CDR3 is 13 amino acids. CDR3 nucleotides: TGTGCCAGCAGCCCGGGACTAGCGGACGAGCAGTACTTC. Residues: CASSPGLADEQYF. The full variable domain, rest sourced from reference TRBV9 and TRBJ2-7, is DSGVTQTPKHLITATGQRVTLRCSPRSGDLSVYWYQQSLDQGLQFLIQYYNGEERAKGNILERFSAQQFPDLHSELNLSSLELGDSALYFCASSPGLADEQYFGPGTRLTVT.

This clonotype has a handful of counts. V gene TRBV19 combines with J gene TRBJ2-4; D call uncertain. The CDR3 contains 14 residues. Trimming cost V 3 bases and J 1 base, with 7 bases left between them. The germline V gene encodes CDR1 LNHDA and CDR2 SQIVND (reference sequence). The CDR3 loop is CASSMTSAKNIQYF. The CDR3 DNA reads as TGTGCCAGTAGTATGACTTCGGCCAAAAACATTCAGTACTTC.

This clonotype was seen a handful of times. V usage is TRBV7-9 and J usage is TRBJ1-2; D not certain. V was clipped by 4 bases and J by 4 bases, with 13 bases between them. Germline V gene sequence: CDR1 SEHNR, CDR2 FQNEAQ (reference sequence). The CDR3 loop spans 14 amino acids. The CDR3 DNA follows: TGTGCCAGCAGCTGGGTAGATCATCGCTATGGCTACACCTTC. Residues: CASSWVDHRYGYTF.

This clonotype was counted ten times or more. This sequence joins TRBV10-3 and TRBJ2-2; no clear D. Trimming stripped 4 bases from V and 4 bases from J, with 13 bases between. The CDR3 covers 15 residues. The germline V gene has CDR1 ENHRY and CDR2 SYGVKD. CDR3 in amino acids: CAISGGDLSTGELFF. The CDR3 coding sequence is TGTGCCATCAGTGGTGGGGATCTCAGCACCGGGGAGCTGTTTTTT.

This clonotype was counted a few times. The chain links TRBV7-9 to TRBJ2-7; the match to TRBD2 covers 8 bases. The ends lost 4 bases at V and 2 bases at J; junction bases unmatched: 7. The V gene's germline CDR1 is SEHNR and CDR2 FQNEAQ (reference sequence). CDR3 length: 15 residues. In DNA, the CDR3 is TGTGCCAGCAGCTCCGGGGTAGCGGGAACCTACGAGCAGTACTTC. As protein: CASSSGVAGTYEQYF.

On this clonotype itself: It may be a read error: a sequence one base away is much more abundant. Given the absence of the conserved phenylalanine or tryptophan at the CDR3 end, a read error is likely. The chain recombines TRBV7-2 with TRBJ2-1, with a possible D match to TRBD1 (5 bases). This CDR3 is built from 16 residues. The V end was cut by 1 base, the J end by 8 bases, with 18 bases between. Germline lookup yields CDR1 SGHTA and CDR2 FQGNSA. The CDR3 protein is CASSLEWTSLLDEQFL. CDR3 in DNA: TGTGCCAGCAGCTTAGAGTGGACATCCCTCCTCGATGAGCAGTTCTTA.

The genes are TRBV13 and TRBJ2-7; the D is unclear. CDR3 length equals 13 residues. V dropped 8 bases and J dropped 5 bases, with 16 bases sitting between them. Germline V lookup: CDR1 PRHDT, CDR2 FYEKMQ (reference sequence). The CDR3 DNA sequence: TGTGCCAGCCGCCCCGGTGGTTGGCACGAGCAGTACTTC. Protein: CASRPGGWHEQYF.

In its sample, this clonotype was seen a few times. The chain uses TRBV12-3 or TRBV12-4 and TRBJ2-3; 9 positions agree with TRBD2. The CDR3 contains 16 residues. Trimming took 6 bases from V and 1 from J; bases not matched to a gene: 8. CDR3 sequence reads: CASSEPEREGTDTQYF. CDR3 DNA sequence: TGTGCCAGCAGCGAGCCTGAGCGGGAGGGCACAGATACGCAGTATTTT.

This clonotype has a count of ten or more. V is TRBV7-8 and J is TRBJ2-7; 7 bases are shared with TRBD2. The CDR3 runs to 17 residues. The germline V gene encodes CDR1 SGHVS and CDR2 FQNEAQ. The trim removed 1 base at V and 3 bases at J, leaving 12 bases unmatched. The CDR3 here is CASSLGAPSGNSYEQYF. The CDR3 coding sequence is TGTGCCAGCAGCTTAGGGGCTCCTAGCGGTAACAGCTACGAGCAGTACTTC.